The rows below give T cell receptor beta chains drawn from one sample of a study of blood T cells in healthy people across ages. A single record per CDR3 protein comes from TCRdb applying MiXCR to the 5' RACE reads. The sample lists roughly 900,000 distinct CDR3 sequences; about 44% were seen once. Material: blood. All receptors come from a man younger than 45 in good health. CDR3s include the opening cysteine and the closing phenylalanine or tryptophan. Each record gives: V gene, clone size, D gene, J gene, CDR3 protein, CDR3 DNA. A D gene is named only where the DNA matches it firmly. Size values are once, few and many counts, or a class for expanded clones, and some rows have none.

v_call: TRBV7-2
clone_size: .
d_call: TRBD1
j_call: TRBJ2-3
cdr3_aa: CASSWGTASTSTDTQYF
cdr3_nt: TGTGCCAGCAGCTGGGGGACAGCCAGTACTAGCACAGATACGCAGTATTTT

v_call: TRBV4-2
clone_size: .
d_call: .
j_call: TRBJ2-1
cdr3_aa: CASSQDNNGPHNEEFF
cdr3_nt: TGTGCCAGCAGCCAAGATAATAACGGTCCGCATAATGAGGAGTTCTTC

v_call: TRBV7-2
clone_size: .
d_call: .
j_call: TRBJ2-7
cdr3_aa: CASTTYTAYEQYF
cdr3_nt: TGTGCCAGCACCACATACACGGCCTACGAGCAGTACTTC

v_call: TRBV12-3/TRBV12-4
clone_size: few
d_call: .
j_call: TRBJ1-1
cdr3_aa: CASSLALGRTEAFF
cdr3_nt: TGTGCCAGCAGTTTAGCGCTCGGGCGGACTGAAGCTTTCTTT

v_call: TRBV5-1
clone_size: .
d_call: .
j_call: TRBJ2-7
cdr3_aa: CASRTGQPSSSYEQYF
cdr3_nt: TGCGCCAGCAGAACTGGACAGCCATCTAGCTCCTACGAGCAGTACTTC

v_call: TRBV2
clone_size: .
d_call: .
j_call: TRBJ2-3
cdr3_aa: CASSEGAGAYTDTQYF
cdr3_nt: TGTGCCAGCAGTGAGGGCGCGGGGGCGTACACAGATACGCAGTATTTT

v_call: TRBV5-1
clone_size: few
d_call: TRBD2
j_call: TRBJ2-1
cdr3_aa: CASTSREDAVEQFF
cdr3_nt: TGCGCCAGCACCTCACGGGAGGATGCAGTCGAGCAGTTCTTC

v_call: TRBV3-1
clone_size: .
d_call: .
j_call: TRBJ2-3
cdr3_aa: CVSSQENPGAWDTQYF
cdr3_nt: TGTGTCAGCAGCCAAGAGAATCCGGGGGCGTGGGATACGCAGTATTTT

v_call: TRBV11-1
clone_size: .
d_call: TRBD1
j_call: TRBJ2-7
cdr3_aa: CASSLATGREQYF
cdr3_nt: TGTGCCAGCAGCTTAGCGACAGGGAGAGAGCAGTACTTC

v_call: TRBV3-1
clone_size: .
d_call: TRBD2
j_call: TRBJ2-3
cdr3_aa: CASRRTSGTDTQYF
cdr3_nt: TGTGCCAGCAGGAGGACTAGCGGAACAGATACGCAGTATTTT

v_call: TRBV11-2
clone_size: few
d_call: TRBD1
j_call: TRBJ2-7
cdr3_aa: CASSLDSDRGGGYEQYF
cdr3_nt: TGTGCCAGCAGCTTAGATTCGGACAGGGGGGGCGGCTACGAGCAGTACTTC

v_call: TRBV7-3
clone_size: few
d_call: TRBD1
j_call: TRBJ2-3
cdr3_aa: CASSPGQGIDTQYF
cdr3_nt: TGTGCCAGCAGCCCGGGACAGGGGATAGATACGCAGTATTTT

v_call: TRBV28
clone_size: .
d_call: .
j_call: TRBJ2-3
cdr3_aa: CTSSSPAGTDTQYF
cdr3_nt: TGTACCAGCAGTTCCCCCGCGGGAACAGATACGCAGTATTTT

v_call: TRBV11-2
clone_size: .
d_call: .
j_call: TRBJ2-3
cdr3_aa: CASCQGGSTDTQYF
cdr3_nt: TGTGCCAGCTGCCAGGGGGGGAGCACAGATACGCAGTATTTT

v_call: TRBV28
clone_size: .
d_call: TRBD2
j_call: TRBJ2-3
cdr3_aa: CATSTSFPDTQYF
cdr3_nt: TGTGCCACTTCGACTAGCTTCCCAGATACGCAGTATTTT

v_call: TRBV3-1
clone_size: few
d_call: TRBD2
j_call: TRBJ2-3
cdr3_aa: CASSLAGVDADTQYF
cdr3_nt: TGTGCCAGCAGCTTAGCGGGGGTTGACGCAGATACGCAGTATTTT

v_call: TRBV7-2
clone_size: .
d_call: TRBD1
j_call: TRBJ2-5
cdr3_aa: CASSLKQGMLETQYF
cdr3_nt: TGTGCCAGCAGCTTAAAACAGGGGATGTTGGAGACCCAGTACTTC

v_call: TRBV11-1
clone_size: few
d_call: .
j_call: TRBJ2-3
cdr3_aa: CASSSNLATTDTQYF
cdr3_nt: TGTGCCAGCAGCTCAAACCTAGCCACCACAGATACGCAGTATTTT

v_call: TRBV12-3/TRBV12-4
clone_size: .
d_call: .
j_call: TRBJ2-1
cdr3_aa: CASSPQTGSQETQFF
cdr3_nt: TGTGCCAGCAGCCCCCAGACAGGTTCCCAAGAGACCCAGTTCTTC

v_call: TRBV12-3/TRBV12-4
clone_size: .
d_call: .
j_call: TRBJ1-1
cdr3_aa: CASLRRQPMNTEAFF
cdr3_nt: TGTGCCAGCCTCAGGAGGCAGCCCATGAACACTGAAGCTTTCTTT

v_call: TRBV12-3/TRBV12-4
clone_size: .
d_call: .
j_call: TRBJ1-1
cdr3_aa: CASRSTTAAFF
cdr3_nt: TGTGCCAGCAGATCCACCACTGCAGCTTTCTTT

v_call: TRBV12-3/TRBV12-4
clone_size: few
d_call: .
j_call: TRBJ2-4
cdr3_aa: CASSRQALAKNIQYF
cdr3_nt: TGTGCCAGCAGCCGACAGGCCCTAGCCAAAAACATTCAGTACTTC